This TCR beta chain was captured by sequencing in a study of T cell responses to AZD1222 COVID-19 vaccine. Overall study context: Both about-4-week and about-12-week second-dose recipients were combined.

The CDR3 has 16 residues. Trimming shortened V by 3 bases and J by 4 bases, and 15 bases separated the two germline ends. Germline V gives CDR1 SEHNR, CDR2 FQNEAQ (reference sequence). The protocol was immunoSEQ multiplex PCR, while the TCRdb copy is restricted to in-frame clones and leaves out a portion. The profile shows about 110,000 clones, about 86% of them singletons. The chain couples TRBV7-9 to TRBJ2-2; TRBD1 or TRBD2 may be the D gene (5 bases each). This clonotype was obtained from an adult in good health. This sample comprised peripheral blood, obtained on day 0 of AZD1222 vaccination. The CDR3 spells CASSFREGQGTGELFF. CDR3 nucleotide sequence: TGTGCCAGCAGCTTTCGCGAGGGCCAGGGCACCGGGGAGCTGTTTTTT.